This T cell receptor (beta chain) was sequenced for a study of blood T cells in healthy people across ages. Trimming pared 4 bases from V and 3 bases from J, leaving 16 bases between. This CDR3 is built from 15 residues. Per the germline V gene, CDR1 is SGHTA and CDR2 is FQGNSA. Combining a sample-barcoded 5' primer with a J-beta primer mix, a second PCR ran for 7 to 11 cycles. TCRdb fed the 5' RACE reads into MiXCR, producing one record per CDR3 protein. The data hold around 780,000 distinct CDR3 sequences, with roughly three fifths observed a single time. The TCR comes from a man between 35 and 55 years old in good health. Sequencing used blood. V is TRBV7-2 and J is TRBJ2-7; TRBD2 is a possible D gene (5 bases). For the CDR3, the DNA is TGTGCCAGCAGCTCGGACTCCAATGCATTCTACGAGCAGTACTTC. This encodes CASSSDSNAFYEQYF.